These 18 T cell receptor beta chains came from one sample sequenced in a study of T cell clusters in autoimmune cytopenias. TRB rearrangements were amplified by touch-down multiplex PCR with mixed TRB-A/B primers. TCRdb reanalyzed the multiplex PCR reads, giving one entry per CDR3 protein sequence and no DNA. The table for this sample gives about 3,900 distinct CDR3 sequences. TRB was amplified from approximately 230 ng of peripheral blood genomic DNA per sample. Sequences were obtained from peripheral blood. The source of these receptors is a human donor with an autoimmune cytopenia or autoimmune hepatitis (not recorded which).

The CDR3 loop reads CAWSLVIPGGQETQYF. The J gene is TRBJ2-5, the V gene TRBV30; TCRdb picks TRBD2, but there is no DNA to check that call. This CDR3 comprises 16 residues. The V gene's germline CDR1 is GTSNPN and CDR2 SVGIG (reference sequence).

This clonotype shows up as medium-sized by frequency. The chain joins TRBV18 to TRBJ1-2; without DNA, the TCRdb call of TRBD1 cannot be checked. CDR1 is KGHSH and CDR2 is LQKENI in the germline V gene. There are 14 residues in the CDR3. CDR3 loop: CASSPGQGAHGYTF.

This chain joins TRBV6-1 and TRBJ1-2. The CDR3 sequence is 13 residues long. The germline gives CDR1 MNHNS, CDR2 SASEGT. The CDR3 protein is CASSSPSSYGYTF.

V and J are TRBV5-4 and TRBJ1-2; TCRdb returns TRBD1, unconfirmable since there is no DNA. Germline lookup yields CDR1 SGHNT and CDR2 YYREEE (reference sequence). This CDR3 has 15 amino acids. The CDR3 spells CASSPSGTANYGYTF.

In terms of frequency, this clonotype is medium-sized. The CDR3 sequence: CATARGGTDTQYF. The chain couples TRBV15 to TRBJ2-3; with no DNA, the TCRdb D assignment of TRBD1 cannot be verified. The CDR3 runs to 13 residues. In germline, CDR1 is LNHNV, CDR2 YYDKDF (reference sequence).

Frequency places this clonotype as medium-sized. The chain couples TRBV5-5 to TRBJ2-2. CDR1 and CDR2 from the germline V gene are SGHKS and YYEKEE (reference sequence). The CDR3 has 12 residues. The CDR3 loop is CASSKLTGELFF.

The chain joins TRBV20-1 to TRBJ2-1; TCRdb names TRBD2, which stays unverified in the absence of DNA. Per the germline V gene, CDR1 is DFQATT and CDR2 is SNEGSKA (reference sequence). The CDR3 loop spans 14 amino acids. This CDR3 is CSAVTGTSDAGQFF.

The genes are TRBV20-1 and TRBJ2-7; TCRdb gives TRBD2 as the D gene, but with no DNA this cannot be confirmed. This CDR3 is built from 14 residues. The germline V gene has CDR1 DFQATT and CDR2 SNEGSKA (reference sequence). The chain's CDR3 is CSAQGSGSLYEQYF.

Considering frequency, this clonotype is large. The chain uses TRBV29-1 and TRBJ2-7; the D gene TCRdb calls, TRBD2, cannot be checked with no DNA. Germline V gene sequence: CDR1 SQVTM, CDR2 ANQGSEA. CDR3 length equals 12 residues. CDR3 loop: CSVVEGTYEQYF.

This chain uses TRBV7-6 with TRBJ2-1; TCRdb lists TRBD2, though no DNA is available to test this call. Germline V gene sequence: CDR1 SGHVS, CDR2 FNYEAQ. The CDR3 is 18 amino acids. The CDR3 protein is CASSPGIVAGGSYNEQFF.

The chain employs TRBV7-2 and TRBJ2-2. This CDR3 is built from 14 residues. The germline gives CDR1 SGHTA, CDR2 FQGNSA. This CDR3 is CASSPRANTGELFF.

The chain recombines TRBV6-5 with TRBJ2-7. Germline CDR1 reads MNHEY; CDR2 reads SVGAGI. CDR3 length equals 19 residues. The CDR3 is CASSYSISLTRHYAYEQYF.

This clonotype ranks as medium-sized in terms of frequency. The gene calls are TRBV19 and TRBJ2-3; without DNA, the TCRdb call of TRBD1 cannot be checked. In germline, CDR1 is LNHDA, CDR2 SQIVND (reference sequence). The CDR3 sequence is 15 residues long. Here the CDR3 reads CASSWDRASTDTQYF. Drawing the rest from reference TRBV19 and TRBJ2-3, the complete variable domain is DGGITQSPKYLFRKEGQNVTLSCEQNLNHDAMYWYRQDPGQGLRLIYYSQIVNDFQKGDIAEGYSVSREKKESFPLTVTSAQKNPTAFYLCASSWDRASTDTQYFGPGTRLTVL.

This clonotype is called medium-sized based on its frequency. The chain joins TRBV29-1 to TRBJ2-3; TCRdb proposes TRBD1, but this gene call is untestable without DNA. The CDR3 contains 15 residues. Germline V gene lookup returns CDR1 SQVTM and CDR2 ANQGSEA. The CDR3 sequence is CSVLGQSSSTDTQYF.

CDR3 in amino acids: CASPPWTAFPGANVLTF. The chain uses TRBV6-5 and TRBJ2-6; there is no DNA to check the TCRdb D call of TRBD1. This CDR3 region has 17 residues. The germline gives CDR1 MNHEY, CDR2 SVGAGI.

Measured by frequency, this clonotype is medium-sized. The V gene is TRBV19, the J gene TRBJ2-1; TCRdb names TRBD2, which stays unverified in the absence of DNA. Germline V lookup: CDR1 LNHDA, CDR2 SQIVND (reference sequence). This CDR3 spans 14 amino acids. CDR3 region: CASKLAGASNEQFF.

This clonotype is classed as medium-sized by frequency. This chain links TRBV12-3 or TRBV12-4 with TRBJ2-3; TCRdb's D call of TRBD2 is untestable without DNA. The CDR3 runs 14 residues. CDR3 loop: CACSQGGPTDTQYF.

Considering frequency, this clonotype is medium-sized. V and J are TRBV27 and TRBJ1-5; TCRdb's assignment of TRBD1 cannot be checked, as there is no DNA. Germline V gene data show CDR1 as MNHEY and CDR2 as SMNVEV (reference sequence). The CDR3 is 15 residues long. This CDR3 reads CASSAGLYSNQPQHF.